This paragraph covers one T cell receptor (beta chain) sequence. This table comes from immunoSEQ multiplex PCR, and its TCRdb copy is limited to in-frame clones, with some not included. This table holds around 150,000 clones, roughly 80% found once. The data originate from a study of blood T cell repertoires in COVID-19. Overall study context: Spain, Italy and the United States supplied samples that represented acute and convalescent COVID-19.

Participant age was about 18 to 100 years, and participants resided in roughly 25 US areas. Cohort 3 donors were reported recovered after two negative PCRs, clearance, or symptom resolution. This CDR3 comprises 14 residues. Germline V gene lookup returns CDR1 SGHRS and CDR2 YFSETQ. With 7 bases clipped from V and 1 base from J, the junction kept 3 bases outside the gene matches. This sequence joins TRBV5-1 and TRBJ2-2; TRBD2 aligns across 8 bases. The sample was PBMCs or T cells enriched from blood (not recorded which). The sequence derives from a woman aged 55-70 years who had recovered from COVID-19. CDR3 bases: TGCGCCAGCGGGACTAGGGAGAACACCGGGGAGCTGTTTTTT. Protein sequence: CASGTRENTGELFF. The whole variable domain, filled in from reference TRBV5-1 and TRBJ2-2, reads KAGVTQTPRYLIKTRGQQVTLSCSPISGHRSVSWYQQTPGQGLQFLFEYFSETQRNKGNFPGRFSGRQFSNSRSEMNVSTLELGDSALYLCASGTRENTGELFFGEGSRLTVL.